This T cell receptor beta chain was captured by sequencing in a study of T cell changes during pregnancy in multiple sclerosis. Sequencing was performed with immunoSEQ multiplex PCR; in TCRdb, only in-frame clones are kept and a portion is missing. This table holds under 70,000 clones, about nine tenths found once. This TCR came from a female donor with multiple sclerosis, enrolled in a pregnancy study. The starting material was peripheral blood, obtained in the second trimester of pregnancy.

As DNA, the CDR3 is TGTGCCAGCAGTGAATGGAGGGTGGCGGGGACCTCCTACGAGCAGTACTTC. It yields the protein CASSEWRVAGTSYEQYF. The V call is TRBV2, the J call TRBJ2-7; weak D call: TRBD2 (6 bases). CDR3 length equals 17 residues. CDR1 SNHLY and CDR2 FYNNEI come from the germline V gene. Between the trimmed V and J ends, which lost 2 bases and 0 bases, there was a span of 17 bases.